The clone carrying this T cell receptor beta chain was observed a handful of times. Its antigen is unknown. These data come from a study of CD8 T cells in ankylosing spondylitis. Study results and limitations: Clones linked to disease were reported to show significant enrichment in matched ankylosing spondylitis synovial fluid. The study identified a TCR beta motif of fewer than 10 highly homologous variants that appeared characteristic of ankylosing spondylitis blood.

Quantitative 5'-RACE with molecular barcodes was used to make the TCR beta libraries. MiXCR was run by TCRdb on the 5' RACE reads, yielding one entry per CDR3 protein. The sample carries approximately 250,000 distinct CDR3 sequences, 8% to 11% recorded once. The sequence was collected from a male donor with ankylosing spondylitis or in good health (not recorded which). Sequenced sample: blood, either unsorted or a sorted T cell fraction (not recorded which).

The CDR3 region is CSAGDRPRTDTQYF. The CDR3 nucleotides are TGCAGTGCTGGCGACAGGCCCCGCACAGATACGCAGTATTTT. The chain carries TRBV20-1 and TRBJ2-3; the D gene is possibly TRBD1 (6 bases). Germline V gene lookup returns CDR1 DFQATT and CDR2 SNEGSKA (reference sequence). V lost 5 bases and J 1 base, leaving 13 bases between the germline ends. This CDR3 is built from 14 residues.